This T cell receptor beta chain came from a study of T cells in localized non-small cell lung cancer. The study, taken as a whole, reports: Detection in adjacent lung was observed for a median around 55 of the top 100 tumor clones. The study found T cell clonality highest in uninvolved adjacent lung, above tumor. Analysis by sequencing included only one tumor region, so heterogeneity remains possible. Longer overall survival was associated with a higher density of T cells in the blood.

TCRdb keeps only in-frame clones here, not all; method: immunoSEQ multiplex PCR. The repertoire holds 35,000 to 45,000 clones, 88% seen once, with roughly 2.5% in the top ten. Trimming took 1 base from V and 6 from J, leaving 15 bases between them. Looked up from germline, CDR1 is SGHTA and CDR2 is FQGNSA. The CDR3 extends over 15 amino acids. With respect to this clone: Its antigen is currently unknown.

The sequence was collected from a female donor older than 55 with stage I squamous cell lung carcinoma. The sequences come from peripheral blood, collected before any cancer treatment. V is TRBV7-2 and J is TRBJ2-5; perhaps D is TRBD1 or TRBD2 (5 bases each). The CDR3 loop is CASSLGGTYRKTQYF. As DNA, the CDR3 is TGTGCCAGCAGCTTAGGGGGGACCTACCGGAAGACCCAGTACTTC.